The 12 T cell receptor beta chains given below trace back to one sample, sequenced in a study of T-cell memory formation after mild COVID-19. TCRdb used MiXCR to reprocess the 5' RACE reads, holding one entry per CDR3 protein. The sample yields some 250,000 distinct CDR3 sequences, around a tenth seen once. The source material was PBMCs or a T cell subset sorted from them (not recorded which). Source of these receptors: a man aged 18 to 30 who had mild COVID-19 (a few samples of this study predate the infection). Cell type and time point are not known.

This clonotype occurred a few times. The CDR3 region is CASSQDYEGLPTIYF. Here the CDR3 DNA reads TGCGCCAGCAGCCAAGATTACGAGGGGCTACCCACCATATATTTT. The genes are TRBV4-1 and TRBJ1-3, with D possibly matching TRBD1 (5 bases). Germline-derived CDR1 and CDR2 are MGHRA and YSYEKL. The CDR3 is made up of 15 amino acids. V was trimmed by 0 bases and J by 9 bases, leaving 15 bases between them.

The rearrangement uses TRBV20-1 and TRBJ1-6, with unresolved D. Trimming pared 6 bases from V and 5 bases from J, leaving 11 bases between. Germline V gene sequence: CDR1 DFQATT, CDR2 SNEGSKA (reference sequence). The CDR3 spans 13 residues. The CDR3 DNA follows: TGCAGTGCGCGTTATGAAAATAATTCACCCCTCCACTTT. Translating gives CSARYENNSPLHF.

The rearrangement uses TRBV27 and TRBJ1-1; 12 nucleotides match TRBD1. The CDR3 runs 16 residues. V lost 5 bases, J lost 7 bases, and 11 bases stayed unmatched. The germline CDR1 and CDR2 sequences are MNHEY and SMNVEV (reference sequence). The CDR3 loop is CASSRLGTGGLGEAFF. DNA of the CDR3: TGTGCCAGCAGTCGATTAGGGACAGGGGGCTTGGGTGAAGCTTTCTTT.

The sample holds a few counts of this clonotype. The CDR3 DNA is TGTGCCAGCAGCTTTGGCGGGGCCCGCTCCTACAATGAGCAGTTCTTC. Translating gives CASSFGGARSYNEQFF. The chain links TRBV7-2 to TRBJ2-1; D may be TRBD2 (6 bases). From germline, CDR1 is SGHTA and CDR2 FQGNSA. Trimming pared 3 bases from V and 0 bases from J, leaving 12 bases between. The CDR3 is 16 amino acids.

This clonotype was seen more than once but under ten times. V gene TRBV20-1 combines with J gene TRBJ2-5; D is possibly TRBD1 or TRBD2 (5 bases each). Per the germline V gene, CDR1 is DFQATT and CDR2 is SNEGSKA (reference sequence). V dropped 6 bases and J dropped 2 bases, with 19 bases sitting between them. This CDR3 region has 15 residues. Here the CDR3 reads CSAPIPGRLQETQYF. CDR3 bases: TGCAGTGCGCCAATCCCGGGACGGTTACAAGAGACCCAGTACTTC.

This clonotype was counted between two and nine times. This chain joins TRBV5-4 and TRBJ2-3; D may be TRBD1 (5 bases). The CDR3 loop spans 15 amino acids. V lost 4 bases and J 4 bases, leaving 16 bases between the germline ends. CDR1 SGHNT and CDR2 YYREEE come from the germline V gene (reference sequence). The CDR3 DNA follows: TGTGCCAGCAGCCGACAGAAACTAAGATCAGATACGCAGTATTTT. Protein sequence: CASSRQKLRSDTQYF.

This clonotype has a count of ten or more. The gene calls are TRBV6-5 and TRBJ1-1; no firm D call. Deletions cut 4 bases from V and 3 bases from J, with 9 bases between. CDR1 MNHEY and CDR2 SVGAGI come from the germline V gene. The CDR3 has 13 amino acids. The CDR3 spells CASSFYRDTEAFF. CDR3 nucleotide sequence: TGTGCCAGCAGTTTCTATAGGGACACTGAAGCTTTCTTT.

This clonotype appeared a few times. This chain links TRBV5-1 with TRBJ1-1; the match to TRBD1 covers 7 bases. Per the germline V gene, CDR1 is SGHRS and CDR2 is YFSETQ. Trimming removed 5 bases from V and 4 bases from J; junction bases left unmatched: 11. The CDR3 runs 15 residues. Here the CDR3 DNA reads TGCGCCAGCAGACGACAGGGCGGAGGGAGCACTGAAGCTTTCTTT. Encoded protein: CASRRQGGGSTEAFF.

V gene TRBV4-2 combines with J gene TRBJ2-3; D remains ambiguous. CDR1 and CDR2 from the germline V gene are LGHNA and YNFKEQ. The CDR3 has 14 residues. V was clipped by 4 bases and J by 11 bases, with 19 bases between them. CDR3: CASSLALGSGWQYF. As DNA, the CDR3 is TGTGCCAGCAGCCTAGCCCTGGGGTCCGGGTGGCAGTATTTT.

This clonotype was picked up a small number of times. This rearrangement joins TRBV2 to TRBJ2-2; D is possibly TRBD2 (6 bases). V was clipped by 7 bases and J by 1 base, with 10 bases between them. Looked up from germline, CDR1 is SNHLY and CDR2 is FYNNEI. The CDR3 covers 14 residues. The CDR3 DNA follows: TGTGCCAGCATGTCGGGGGAGAACACCGGGGAGCTGTTTTTT. It codes for CASMSGENTGELFF.

The chain couples TRBV7-2 to TRBJ2-7, with TRBD1 matching 11 bases. CDR1 and CDR2 from the germline V gene are SGHTA and FQGNSA. Unmatched junction bases numbered 9, after V lost 5 bases and J lost 6 bases. The CDR3 spans 15 residues. CDR3 residues: CASSVTRDRGVEQYF. CDR3 nucleotide sequence: TGTGCCAGCAGCGTCACCCGGGACAGGGGGGTCGAGCAGTACTTC.

This clonotype has a handful of counts. The J gene is TRBJ2-5, the V gene TRBV9; D call uncertain. The V gene lost 3 bases and the J gene lost 5 bases, with 11 bases spanning the gap. CDR3 size: 13 residues. Germline V gene sequence: CDR1 SGDLS, CDR2 YYNGEE. In DNA form, the CDR3 reads TGTGCCAGCAGCGACGGAACGGAGGAGACCCAGTACTTC. Translation gives CASSDGTEETQYF.